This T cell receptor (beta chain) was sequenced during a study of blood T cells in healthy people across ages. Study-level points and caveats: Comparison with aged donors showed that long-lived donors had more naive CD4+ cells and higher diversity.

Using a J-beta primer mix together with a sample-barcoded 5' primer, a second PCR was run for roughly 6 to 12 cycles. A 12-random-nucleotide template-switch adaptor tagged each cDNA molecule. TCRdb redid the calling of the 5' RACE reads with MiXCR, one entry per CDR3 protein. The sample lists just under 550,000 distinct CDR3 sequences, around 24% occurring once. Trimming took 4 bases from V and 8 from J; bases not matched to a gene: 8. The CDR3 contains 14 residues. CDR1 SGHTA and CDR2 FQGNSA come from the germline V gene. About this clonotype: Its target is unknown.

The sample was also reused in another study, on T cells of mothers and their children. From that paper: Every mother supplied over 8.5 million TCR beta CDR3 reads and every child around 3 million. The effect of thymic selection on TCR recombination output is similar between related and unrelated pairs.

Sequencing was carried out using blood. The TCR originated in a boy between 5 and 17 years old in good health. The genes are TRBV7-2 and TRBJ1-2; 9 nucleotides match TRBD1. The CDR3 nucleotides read TGTGCCAGCAGCTCCACAGGGGGCATTTACGGCTACACCTTC. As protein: CASSSTGGIYGYTF.